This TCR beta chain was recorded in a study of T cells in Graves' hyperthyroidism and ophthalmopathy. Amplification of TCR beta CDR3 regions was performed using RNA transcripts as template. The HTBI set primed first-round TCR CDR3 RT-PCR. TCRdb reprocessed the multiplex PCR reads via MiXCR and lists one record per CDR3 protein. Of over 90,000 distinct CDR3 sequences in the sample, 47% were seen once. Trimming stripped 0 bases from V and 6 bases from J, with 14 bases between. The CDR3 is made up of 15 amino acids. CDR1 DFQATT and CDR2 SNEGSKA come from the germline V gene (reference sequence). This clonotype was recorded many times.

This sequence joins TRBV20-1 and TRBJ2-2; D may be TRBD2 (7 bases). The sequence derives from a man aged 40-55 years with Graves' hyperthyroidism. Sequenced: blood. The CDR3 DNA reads TGCAGTGCTAGAGAGGGGGGGGCAGGGGCCGGGGAGCTGTTTTTT. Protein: CSAREGGAGAGELFF.